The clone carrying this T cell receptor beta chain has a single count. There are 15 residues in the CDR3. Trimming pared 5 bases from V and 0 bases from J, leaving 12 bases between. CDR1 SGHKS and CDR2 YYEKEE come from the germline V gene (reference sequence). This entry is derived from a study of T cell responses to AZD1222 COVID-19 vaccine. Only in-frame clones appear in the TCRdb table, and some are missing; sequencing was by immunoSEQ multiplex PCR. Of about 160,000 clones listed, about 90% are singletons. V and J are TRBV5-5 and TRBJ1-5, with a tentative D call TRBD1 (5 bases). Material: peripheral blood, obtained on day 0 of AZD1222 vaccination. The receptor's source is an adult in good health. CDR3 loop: CASSGGDFSNQPQHF. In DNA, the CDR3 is TGTGCCAGCAGTGGGGGGGACTTTAGCAATCAGCCCCAGCATTTT.